This record looks at one TCR beta chain sequence and its context. Produced via immunoSEQ multiplex PCR; TCRdb's table is partial and in-frame only. The sample consists of 350,000 to 450,000 clones, approximately 90% of them appearing once. This CDR3 comprises 14 residues. V dropped 0 bases and J dropped 14 bases, with 19 bases sitting between them. Germline V gene lookup returns CDR1 SNHLY and CDR2 FYNNEI. The data are from a study of blood T cell repertoires in COVID-19. Individuals aged about 18 to 100 years were recruited from about two dozen US areas. Cohort allocation depended upon clinical history that participants reported.

The rearrangement joins TRBV2 to TRBJ1-2; D unresolved. Sequencing was done on a sample of PBMCs or T cells enriched from blood (not recorded which). The receptor was isolated from a woman aged 40 to 50 who had been exposed to COVID-19. The DNA of the CDR3 is TGTGCCAGCAGTGAAGCCGTCGGCGGCCCGACGTTGACCTTC. It codes for CASSEAVGGPTLTF.